These T cell receptor beta chains were read from a single sample in a study of shared clonotypes between healthy human individuals. Sequencing used immunoSEQ multiplex PCR; TCRdb keeps in-frame clones, though not all of them. The sample shows around 1.9 million clones, roughly 95% of them seen only once. Sequencing input: naive CD8+ T cells from PBMCs. These receptor sequences come from a man younger than 35 in good health. Some clones in this sample may be carry-over from other donors' samples. The CDR3 runs from the conserved cysteine through the conserved F or W. Each record gives: V gene, J gene, D gene, clone size, CDR3 protein, CDR3 DNA. D genes are given only for firm matches. Size values are once, few and many counts, or a class for expanded clones, and some rows have none.

>TRBV27|TRBJ2-7|TRBD1|.
CASTSPRQGEYEQYF
TGTGCCAGCACCTCTCCGAGACAGGGGGAATACGAGCAGTACTTC
>TRBV11-2|TRBJ2-7|TRBD2|.
CASREPPIGLAVYEQYF
TGTGCCAGCAGAGAACCGCCGATCGGACTAGCGGTCTACGAGCAGTACTTC
>TRBV5-1|TRBJ2-7|TRBD1|.
CASSTLQGLSSYEQYF
TGCGCCAGCAGCACACTACAGGGGCTGAGCTCCTACGAGCAGTACTTC
>TRBV28|TRBJ2-2|TRBD2|.
CASSRRLAGGLSTGELFF
TGTGCCAGCAGCCGCCGTCTAGCGGGAGGGCTGAGCACCGGGGAGCTGTTTTTT
>TRBV5-1|TRBJ2-1|.|.
CASSPPAYNEQFF
TGCGCCAGCAGCCCCCCCGCCTACAATGAGCAGTTCTTC
>TRBV4-1|TRBJ1-5|TRBD1|.
CASSQEAGGPNQPQHF
TGCGCCAGCAGCCAAGAAGCAGGGGGCCCGAATCAGCCCCAGCATTTT
>TRBV5-6|TRBJ2-5|.|once
CASSSPKIGANQETQYF
TGTGCCAGCAGCTCCCCGAAGATAGGGGCAAACCAAGAGACCCAGTACTTC
>TRBV7-2|TRBJ1-2|.|.
CASSSGLHPGYTF
TGTGCCAGCAGCTCAGGACTACACCCTGGCTACACCTTC
>TRBV18|TRBJ2-7|.|.
CASSLEQYF
TGTGCCAGCTCCCTCGAGCAGTACTTC
>TRBV7-9|TRBJ2-7|.|.
CASSSNSYEQYF
TGTGCCAGCAGCTCGAATTCCTACGAGCAGTACTTC
>TRBV25-1|TRBJ2-7|TRBD1|.
CASSPTPSGQSYEQYF
TGTGCCAGCAGTCCTACCCCCTCGGGACAGAGCTACGAGCAGTACTTC
>TRBV27|TRBJ2-7|TRBD1|.
CASSPRGSPYEQYF
TGTGCCAGCAGCCCCAGGGGGAGTCCCTACGAGCAGTACTTC
>TRBV4-3|TRBJ1-2|.|.
CASSQVRGTGYGYTF
TGCGCCAGCAGCCAAGTACGGGGGACCGGCTATGGCTACACCTTC
>TRBV7-8|TRBJ1-1|.|.
CASSLGTPVRTEAFF
TGTGCCAGCAGCTTAGGGACACCGGTGAGGACTGAAGCTTTCTTT
>TRBV28|TRBJ2-7|.|.
CASSQPGASHNAYEQYF
TGTGCCAGCAGTCAACCGGGGGCGAGTCATAACGCCTACGAGCAGTACTTC
>TRBV5-1|TRBJ1-2|.|.
CASSTSMGTRSNYGYTF
TGCGCCAGCAGCACGTCGATGGGGACCCGCTCCAACTATGGCTACACCTTC
>TRBV7-9|TRBJ1-3|TRBD1|.
CASSLPRGPDTIYF
TGTGCCAGCAGCTTACCGAGGGGGCCAGACACCATATATTTT
>TRBV28|TRBJ1-1|.|.
CASNERVNTEAFF
TGTGCCAGCAACGAAAGAGTGAACACTGAAGCTTTCTTT
>TRBV19|TRBJ2-1|TRBD2|.
CASSTRGLAGWDEQFF
TGTGCCAGTAGTACAAGAGGACTAGCGGGATGGGATGAGCAGTTCTTC
>TRBV28|TRBJ2-4|TRBD2|.
CASSKKSGLASLLAKNIQYF
TGTGCCAGCAGTAAAAAATCGGGACTAGCGTCTCTTCTAGCCAAAAACATTCAGTACTTC
>TRBV25-1|TRBJ2-7|.|.
CASTLGGVEQYF
TGTGCCAGCACCCTCGGGGGCGTCGAGCAGTACTTC
>TRBV27|TRBJ2-6|TRBD2|.
CASSPIAGVGGANVLTF
TGTGCCAGCAGTCCAATAGCGGGAGTCGGTGGGGCCAACGTCCTGACTTTC
>TRBV4-1|TRBJ2-5|.|.
CASSHDGEETQYF
TGCGCCAGCAGCCATGACGGGGAAGAGACCCAGTACTTC
>TRBV7-8|TRBJ1-5|.|.
CASSLAGGGNQPQHF
TGTGCCAGCAGCTTAGCGGGGGGCGGGAACCAGCCCCAGCATTTT
>TRBV5-4|TRBJ2-7|.|.
CASSLAPGVDYEQYF
TGTGCCAGCAGCTTGGCGCCAGGAGTCGACTACGAGCAGTACTTC
>TRBV11-1|TRBJ1-2|.|.
CASSSSLNYGYTF
TGTGCCAGCAGCTCTAGTTTGAACTATGGCTACACCTTC
>TRBV7-9|TRBJ2-7|.|.
CASSLSVGIRDEQYF
TGTGCCAGCAGCTTATCAGTGGGGATTCGAGACGAGCAGTACTTC
>TRBV15|TRBJ1-1|.|.
CATSRRARVTEAFF
TGTGCCACCAGCAGAAGGGCGCGAGTCACTGAAGCTTTCTTT
>TRBV7-8|TRBJ1-1|.|.
CASSSPDLQGGWTEAFF
TGTGCCAGCAGCTCACCCGACCTACAGGGAGGTTGGACTGAAGCTTTCTTT
>TRBV11-2|TRBJ2-1|TRBD1|once
CASSLTPGQGTEQFF
TGTGCCAGCAGCTTGACTCCCGGACAGGGGACTGAGCAGTTCTTC
>TRBV27|TRBJ2-7|.|.
CASSLLSPAGTSYEQYF
TGTGCCAGCAGTTTATTATCCCCAGCGGGTACCTCCTACGAGCAGTACTTC
>TRBV27|TRBJ2-2|TRBD2|.
CASSSRTSGPNTGELFF
TGTGCCAGCAGTTCAAGGACTAGCGGGCCGAACACCGGGGAGCTGTTTTTT
>TRBV7-9|TRBJ2-3|TRBD2|.
CASSSSRVLAGADTQYF
TGTGCCAGCAGCTCCTCTCGGGTCCTAGCGGGAGCGGATACGCAGTATTTT
>TRBV15|TRBJ2-2|.|.
CATSRDSLTGRGELFF
TGTGCCACCAGCAGAGATTCTTTAACGGGACGAGGGGAGCTGTTTTTT
>TRBV2|TRBJ2-3|.|.
CASTLPGTPDTQYF
TGTGCCAGCACCCTGCCCGGGACCCCGGATACGCAGTATTTT